The rows below give T cell receptor beta chains drawn from one sample of a study of blood T cell repertoires in COVID-19. Produced via immunoSEQ multiplex PCR; TCRdb's table is partial and in-frame only. The sample has some 200,000 clones, 75% to 90% seen once. The sequenced sample consisted of PBMCs or T cells enriched from blood (not recorded which). Source of these receptors: a woman in her forties with acute COVID-19. Both conserved end residues are part of each CDR3. The D gene is left open where the match is weak. The size entry is marked missing in some rows and otherwise reads once, few, many or a size class.

j_gene,abundance,v_gene,d_gene,CDR3nt,CDR3aa
TRBJ2-7,NA,TRBV5-6,NA,TGTGCCAGCAGCTTCTGGAGGGGACACGAGCAGTACTTC,CASSFWRGHEQYF
TRBJ2-7,NA,TRBV5-1,NA,TGCGCCAGCAGCTTTACAACAGGGCCCTACGAGCAGTACTTC,CASSFTTGPYEQYF
TRBJ2-3,NA,TRBV5-4,TRBD2,TGTGCCAGCAGCTTCGGACTAGCGGGGCCGTCCACAGATACGCAGTATTTT,CASSFGLAGPSTDTQYF
TRBJ1-6,NA,TRBV19,TRBD1,TGTGCCAGCAGGGACAGGGGACAGCATAATTCACCCCTCCACTTT,CASRDRGQHNSPLHF
TRBJ1-4,NA,TRBV4-2,TRBD1,TGTGCCAGCAGCCTCGGGACAGGGGGCACTAATGAAAAACTGTTTTTT,CASSLGTGGTNEKLFF
TRBJ1-1,NA,TRBV3-1/TRBV3-2,TRBD1,TGTGCCAGCAGAAAGACAGGGATACTTTCTGAAGCTTTCTTT,CASRKTGILSEAFF
TRBJ2-5,NA,TRBV18,TRBD1,TGTGCCAGCTCACCTCGACAGGGGCACACAGAGACCCAGTACTTC,CASSPRQGHTETQYF
TRBJ2-7,NA,TRBV9,NA,TGTGCCAGCAGCGTAGGACAGACAACCTCCTACGAGCAGTACTTC,CASSVGQTTSYEQYF
TRBJ1-4,NA,TRBV18,NA,TGTGCCAGCTCACCACTCGCAGGGATTAATGAAAAACTGTTTTTT,CASSPLAGINEKLFF
TRBJ2-1,NA,TRBV20-1,TRBD1,TGCAGTGCTAGTGGGACAGGGGGCGGCTCCTACAATGAGCAGTTCTTC,CSASGTGGGSYNEQFF
TRBJ1-6,NA,TRBV7-2,TRBD1,TGTGCCAGCAGCTTGGGACAGTCCTATAATTCACCCCTCCACTTT,CASSLGQSYNSPLHF
TRBJ1-1,few,TRBV24-1,NA,TGTGCCACCAGTGATTTGACGTCCCAGGGGCCTGAAGCTTTCTTT,CATSDLTSQGPEAFF
TRBJ2-1,NA,TRBV6-5,TRBD2,TGTGCCAGCACCCCGGGCGGGAGCTCCTACAATGAGCAGTTCTTC,CASTPGGSSYNEQFF
TRBJ1-1,NA,TRBV7-9,TRBD1,TGTGCCAGCAGCACCCGACAGGGTAGTGTCTTAGGAGCTTTCTTT,CASSTRQGSVLGAFF
TRBJ1-2,NA,TRBV12-3/TRBV12-4,TRBD1,TGTGCCAGCAGCCATCCCGACAGGGATGGCTACACCTTC,CASSHPDRDGYTF
TRBJ1-4,NA,TRBV5-4,NA,TGTGCCAGCAGCTTGGTATCCGAGGGGGTGGGTGAAAAACTGTTTTTT,CASSLVSEGVGEKLFF
TRBJ1-1,NA,TRBV19,TRBD1,TGTGCCAGTAGTAGACAGGGTAACACTGAAGCTTTCTTT,CASSRQGNTEAFF
TRBJ1-1,NA,TRBV6-2/TRBV6-3,NA,TGTGCCAGCAGTTACGAGACGGGGAACACTGAAGCTTTCTTT,CASSYETGNTEAFF
TRBJ2-1,NA,TRBV18,NA,TGTGCCAGCTCACCAGCCCTAGAGGGATCGGGCAATGAGCAGTTCTTC,CASSPALEGSGNEQFF
TRBJ1-2,NA,TRBV5-8,NA,TGTGCCTTACAGACAGTCCCAGGGTATGGCTACACCTTC,CALQTVPGYGYTF
TRBJ1-2,NA,TRBV6-4,TRBD1,TGTGCCAGCAGTGAGGACAGGGTCGGATATGGCTACACCTTC,CASSEDRVGYGYTF
TRBJ1-2,NA,TRBV7-8,NA,TGTGCCAGCAGCTTAGCGGGAGGGGTTCGCTATGGCTACACCTTC,CASSLAGGVRYGYTF
TRBJ2-2,few,TRBV7-9,TRBD1,TGTGCCAGCAGCCTTCCGACCGACAGGGGGACCGGGGAGCTGTTTTTT,CASSLPTDRGTGELFF
TRBJ1-1,few,TRBV3-1/TRBV3-2,TRBD1,TGTGCCAGCAGCCATCAGGACAGGAGGAACACTGAAGCTTTCTTT,CASSHQDRRNTEAFF
TRBJ2-1,NA,TRBV3-1/TRBV3-2,TRBD1,TGTGCCAGCAGCTTCCGGACAGGGGCCACCTACAATGAGCAGTTCTTC,CASSFRTGATYNEQFF
TRBJ2-1,NA,TRBV13,TRBD1,TGTGCCAGCAAAAGGGACAGGGGAGGTGAGCAGTTCTTC,CASKRDRGGEQFF
TRBJ2-2,NA,TRBV7-9,TRBD1,TGTGCCAGCAGCTCATCCCCGGGACAGGCCACCGGGGAGCTGTTTTTT,CASSSSPGQATGELFF
TRBJ1-2,NA,TRBV19,NA,TGTGCCAGTAGTATAGATAACAGGATCTATGGCTACACCTTC,CASSIDNRIYGYTF
TRBJ1-3,NA,TRBV7-9,NA,TGTGCCAGCAGCTTAGAGGGACAATTGTCAAGGCTCTCAGGAAACACCATATATTTT,CASSLEGQLSRLSGNTIYF
TRBJ1-6,NA,TRBV5-5,TRBD1,TGTGCCAGCAGCCTACCGGGACAGGGGGTTTCACCCCTCCACTTT,CASSLPGQGVSPLHF
TRBJ2-2,few,TRBV7-3,NA,TGTGCCAGCAGCTTAACTAGGAACACCGGGGAGCTGTTTTTT,CASSLTRNTGELFF
TRBJ2-1,NA,TRBV3-1/TRBV3-2,TRBD2,TGTGCCAGCAGCCAAACATGCGGGGGTCTGTTCTTC,CASSQTCGGLFF
TRBJ1-5,NA,TRBV19,NA,TGTGCCAGTAGTATCCAGGGATGGGATCAGCCCCAGCATTTT,CASSIQGWDQPQHF
TRBJ1-4,NA,TRBV5-1,NA,TGCGCCAGCAGCTTGTCCAACCGGGGGGAAAAACTGTTTTTT,CASSLSNRGEKLFF
TRBJ1-1,NA,TRBV10-3,TRBD1,TGTGCCATCAGCGACACGGGACAGGGCACTGAAGCTTTCTTT,CAISDTGQGTEAFF
TRBJ2-3,NA,TRBV14,TRBD2,TGTGCCAGCAGGTCTAGCGGGGCCAGCACAGATACGCAGTATTTT,CASRSSGASTDTQYF
TRBJ2-5,NA,TRBV19,NA,TGTGCCAGTAGTATCGGAGGGTGGGTAGAGACCCAGTACTTC,CASSIGGWVETQYF
TRBJ1-1,NA,TRBV11-2,NA,TGTGCCAGCAGCTTAGATCGACTTGGCACTGAAGCTTTCTTT,CASSLDRLGTEAFF
TRBJ1-1,NA,TRBV12-3/TRBV12-4,NA,TGTGCCAGCAGTTCAGTAAACACTGAAGCTTTCTTT,CASSSVNTEAFF
TRBJ1-1,NA,TRBV7-3,NA,TGTGCCAGCAGCTTAAATTCGGCGGACAGTAGGATGAACACTGAAGCTTTCTTT,CASSLNSADSRMNTEAFF
TRBJ1-1,NA,TRBV5-1,NA,TGCGCCAGCAACGAGGGCACTGAAGCTTTCTTT,CASNEGTEAFF
TRBJ1-5,NA,TRBV4-3,NA,TGCGCCAGCAGCCAAGATTGGGCTCAGCCCCAGCATTTT,CASSQDWAQPQHF
TRBJ1-2,NA,TRBV15,NA,TGTGCCACCAGCAGGCTCCCCGGGGGAGGCTACACCTTC,CATSRLPGGGYTF
TRBJ1-2,NA,TRBV6-5,TRBD1,TGTGCCAGCAGGGAGGCAGGGGGCTCGTACTATGGCTACACCTTC,CASREAGGSYYGYTF
TRBJ2-1,NA,TRBV29-1,TRBD2,TGCAGCGTGACTACGGGGGGGCCAGGCAATGAGCAGTTCTTC,CSVTTGGPGNEQFF
TRBJ1-1,once,TRBV29-1,NA,TGCAGCGTTCCGGGGAGGAACACTGAAGCTTTCTTT,CSVPGRNTEAFF
TRBJ2-5,NA,TRBV2,TRBD2,TGTGCCAGCGAGCCTAGCGGGGGGAGAAAAGAGACCCAGTACTTC,CASEPSGGRKETQYF
TRBJ2-2,NA,TRBV6-1,TRBD2,TGTGCCAGCAGTGTCAGCGGGGGCGCCCCCACCGGGGAGCTGTTTTTT,CASSVSGGAPTGELFF